A single T cell receptor (beta chain) is shown here with its context. The sample has other DNA sequences that encode this CDR3 too. This CDR3 has 11 amino acids. CDR1 is MNHNS and CDR2 is SASEGT in the germline V gene. V lost 6 bases, J lost 2 bases, and 4 bases lay in between. CD4+ cell separation produced CD45RA+ naive and CD45RA-negative memory subsets. The sample originates from a study of shared clonotypes between healthy human individuals. Looking at the study overall: Researchers drew samples from two women and a few men aged 18 to 49.

Every subset's genomic DNA went evenly onto several immunoSEQ plates. In the original workflow: Junction-only immunoSEQ data arrived without quality scores, meaning filtering differed. Profiled with immunoSEQ multiplex PCR; TCRdb holds only in-frame clones, not every one. That table is the source of V, J and clone size, and D and trimming were worked out from the DNA. This repertoire shows about 1 million clones, approximately 80% found once; its top ten account for under 0.65%. The sample was memory CD4+ T cells from PBMCs. Subset here: CD45RA-negative fraction. This chain uses TRBV6-1 with TRBJ1-2; D remains ambiguous. This clonotype was sampled from a young man in good health. Some clones in this sample may be carry-over from other donors' samples. The CDR3 loop reads CASRGNYGYTF. DNA for the CDR3: TGTGCCAGCAGAGGGAACTATGGCTACACCTTC.